This TCR beta chain is from a study of blood T cell repertoires in COVID-19. Clones were read by immunoSEQ multiplex PCR, and TCRdb kept only the in-frame ones, dropping some. The table records about 72,000 clones, 86% of them present only once. Trimming removed 1 base at V and 8 bases at J, with 6 bases between. The germline gives CDR1 SEHNR, CDR2 FQNEAQ (reference sequence). The CDR3 is 13 residues long. The source of this sequence is a man aged 65-85 years with active or convalescent COVID-19. Sequencing was performed on peripheral blood. This sequence joins TRBV7-9 and TRBJ1-6; no clear D gene. CDR3 residues: CASSLGSDSPLHF. CDR3 DNA sequence: TGTGCCAGCAGCTTAGGGTCAGATTCACCCCTCCACTTT.